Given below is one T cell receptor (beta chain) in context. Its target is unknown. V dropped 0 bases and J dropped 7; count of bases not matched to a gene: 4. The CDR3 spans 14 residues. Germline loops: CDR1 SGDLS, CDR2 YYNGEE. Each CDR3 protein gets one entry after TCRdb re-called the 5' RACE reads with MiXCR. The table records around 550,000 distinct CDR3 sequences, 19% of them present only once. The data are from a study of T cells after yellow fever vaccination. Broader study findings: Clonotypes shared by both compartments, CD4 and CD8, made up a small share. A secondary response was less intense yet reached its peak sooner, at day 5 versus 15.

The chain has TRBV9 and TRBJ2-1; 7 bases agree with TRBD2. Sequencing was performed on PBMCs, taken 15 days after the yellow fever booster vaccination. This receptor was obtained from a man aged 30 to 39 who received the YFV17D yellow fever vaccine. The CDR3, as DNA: TGTGCCAGCAGCGTAGATACTAGCGTGAATGAGCAGTTCTTC. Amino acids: CASSVDTSVNEQFF.